Listed here are 18 T cell receptor beta chains from one sample, sequenced in a study of blood T cell repertoires in COVID-19. Measured with immunoSEQ multiplex PCR; TCRdb has only the in-frame clones, and not every one. This sample yields over 60,000 clones, of which about 83% are seen a single time; 10% belongs to the top ten. The specimen sequenced was peripheral blood. The origin of the receptors is a man over 45 with COVID-19, enrolled during active disease.

The rearrangement joins TRBV2 to TRBJ2-3, with a weak D call TRBD2 (6 bases). V was pared by 7 bases and J by 7 bases, with 18 bases between. This CDR3 has 14 residues. The germline gives CDR1 SNHLY, CDR2 FYNNEI. The CDR3: CASNPGLALNTQYF. CDR3 nucleotide sequence: TGTGCCAGCAACCCGGGACTTGCTCTCAATACGCAGTATTTT.

V usage is TRBV7-9 and J usage is TRBJ2-3, with 12 bases fitting TRBD2. V dropped 4 bases and J dropped 0; count of bases not matched to a gene: 2. The CDR3 contains 16 residues. The germline V gene encodes CDR1 SEHNR and CDR2 FQNEAQ (reference sequence). The CDR3 protein is CASSSTSGRSTDTQYF. The CDR3 DNA reads TGTGCCAGCAGCTCGACTAGCGGGAGAAGCACAGATACGCAGTATTTT.

The chain recombines TRBV6-1 with TRBJ1-2; no reliable D call. CDR3 size: 15 residues. Trimming shortened V by 2 bases and J by 0 bases, and 10 bases separated the two germline ends. CDR1 is MNHNS, CDR2 SASEGT, per germline. CDR3: CASSELSRTNYGYTF. The DNA of the CDR3 is TGTGCCAGCAGTGAACTCAGCAGGACTAACTATGGCTACACCTTC.

The J gene is TRBJ2-4, the V gene TRBV2, with 9 bases aligning to TRBD1. Trimming took 5 bases from V and 3 from J; bases not matched to a gene: 5. CDR3 length: 15 amino acids. Germline V gives CDR1 SNHLY, CDR2 FYNNEI. The CDR3 DNA reads TGTGCCAGCAGTCGGGACAGGGAGGGCAAAAACATTCAGTACTTC. Amino acids: CASSRDREGKNIQYF.

The chain uses TRBV7-6 and TRBJ2-1, with TRBD2 as a possible D gene (6 bases). Germline loops: CDR1 SGHVS, CDR2 FNYEAQ. V was pared by 1 base and J by 0 bases, with 7 bases between. The CDR3 is 15 residues long. The CDR3 sequence is CASSLGGVSYNEQFF. In DNA form, the CDR3 reads TGTGCCAGCAGCTTAGGCGGGGTCTCCTACAATGAGCAGTTCTTC.

The V call is TRBV19, the J call TRBJ1-1; D gene ambiguous. V lost 9 bases and J lost 0, with 8 bases in between. The CDR3 consists of 12 residues. The V gene's germline CDR1 is LNHDA and CDR2 SQIVND (reference sequence). CDR3 region: CASGVLNTEAFF. DNA for the CDR3: TGTGCCAGCGGGGTGCTGAACACTGAAGCTTTCTTT.

The J gene is TRBJ2-1, the V gene TRBV6-1, with 10 bases fitting TRBD2. Losses at the gene ends were 8 bases for V and 7 bases for J; bases not matched to a gene: 5. This CDR3 is 13 amino acids long. From germline, CDR1 is MNHNS and CDR2 SASEGT. CDR3 amino acids: CASGLAGVNEQFF. The CDR3 DNA reads TGTGCCAGCGGGCTAGCGGGAGTAAATGAGCAGTTCTTC.

The chain employs TRBV21-1 and TRBJ1-4; the table's D gene call, TRBD1, was not cross checked with the DNA. TRBV21-1 is deemed a pseudogene. The CDR3 has 13 residues. The CDR3 here is CASSKGQNEKLFF. The DNA of the CDR3 is TGTGCCAGCAGCAAGGGACAGAATGAAAAACTGTTTTTT.

This chain connects TRBV4-2 to TRBJ2-7; 10 bases are shared with TRBD2. Trimming cost V 0 bases and J 2 bases; bases outside gene matches: 1. This CDR3 region has 15 residues. The germline gives CDR1 LGHNA, CDR2 YNFKEQ. Here the CDR3 DNA reads TGTGCCAGCAGCCAAGAAAGCGGGAGGGCCTACGAGCAGTACTTC. It encodes CASSQESGRAYEQYF.

This chain links TRBV4-2 with TRBJ1-2, with a possible D match to TRBD1 (6 bases). The CDR3 sequence is 16 residues long. The V gene's germline CDR1 is LGHNA and CDR2 YNFKEQ. V gave up 1 base and J gave up 0 bases, with 12 bases separating them. CDR3: CASSQAGTQANYGYTF. In DNA, the CDR3 is TGTGCCAGCAGCCAAGCCGGGACACAAGCTAACTATGGCTACACCTTC.

This sequence joins TRBV28 and TRBJ1-2; perhaps TRBD1 as D (5 bases). CDR3 length equals 14 residues. Trimming took off 4 bases at V and 2 bases at J, with 11 bases between the two ends. The V gene's germline CDR1 is MDHEN and CDR2 SYDVKM. The CDR3 nucleotides are TGTGCCAGCAGTTCCGCCGACAGAAACTATGGCTACACCTTC. Amino acids: CASSSADRNYGYTF.

The chain joins TRBV28 to TRBJ1-1, with 7 positions matching TRBD1. The CDR3 totals 17 residues. Germline loops: CDR1 MDHEN, CDR2 SYDVKM. J gave up 3 bases and V 6 bases, and 16 bases lay outside the gene matches. CDR3 region: CASSSIWDSATYTEAFF. DNA for the CDR3: TGTGCCAGCAGCTCCATATGGGACAGCGCAACATACACTGAAGCTTTCTTT.

This chain uses TRBV19 with TRBJ2-1; TRBD2 might be the D (5 bases). The V end was cut by 8 bases, the J end by 1 base, with 12 bases between. CDR3 size: 14 residues. Germline V lookup: CDR1 LNHDA, CDR2 SQIVND (reference sequence). The CDR3, as DNA: TGTGCCAGTGGACGGGGTAGTTCCTACAATGAGCAGTTCTTC. Amino acid sequence: CASGRGSSYNEQFF.

The chain employs TRBV9 and TRBJ2-3; 7 bases map to TRBD2. V shed 7 bases, J shed 0 bases, and the junction held 5 bases outside the gene matches. CDR3 length equals 14 residues. CDR1 and CDR2 from the germline V gene are SGDLS and YYNGEE. The DNA for the CDR3 is TGTGCCAGCGGGGCGGGAGCTAGCACAGATACGCAGTATTTT. It specifies CASGAGASTDTQYF. The whole variable domain, filled in from reference TRBV9 and TRBJ2-3, reads DSGVTQTPKHLITATGQRVTLRCSPRSGDLSVYWYQQSLDQGLQFLIQYYNGEERAKGNILERFSAQQFPDLHSELNLSSLELGDSALYFCASGAGASTDTQYFGPGTRLTVL.

The gene calls are TRBV9 and TRBJ2-7; the match to TRBD2 covers 11 bases. V lost 3 bases and J lost 7; bases outside the gene matches: 12. CDR3 size: 16 residues. Germline V gene lookup returns CDR1 SGDLS and CDR2 YYNGEE. CDR3 nucleotide sequence: TGTGCCAGCAGCGCGACTAGCGGGACAGGGTCACGAGAGCAGTACTTC. Protein: CASSATSGTGSREQYF.

The V and J genes are TRBV7-9 and TRBJ2-7, with 8 bases identical to TRBD1. The CDR3 loop spans 15 amino acids. The junction had 8 bases not matched to a gene; V was cut back by 5 bases and J by 2 bases. CDR1 and CDR2 (germline): SEHNR, FQNEAQ (reference sequence). CDR3 protein: CASSLGQGDTYEQYF. As DNA, the CDR3 is TGTGCCAGCAGCCTTGGACAGGGAGACACCTACGAGCAGTACTTC.

V is TRBV2 and J is TRBJ2-3, with 15 bases matching TRBD2. J was trimmed by 5 bases and V by 6 bases; bases with no gene match: 6. The CDR3 runs to 16 residues. Looked up from germline, CDR1 is SNHLY and CDR2 is FYNNEI. CDR3 residues: CASSSGLAGGGDTQYF. The CDR3 DNA follows: TGTGCCAGCAGCTCAGGACTAGCGGGAGGGGGAGATACGCAGTATTTT.

This chain connects TRBV27 to TRBJ1-2; unclear D gene. Trimming shortened V by 8 bases and J by 8 bases, and 18 bases separated the two germline ends. This CDR3 is 13 amino acids long. CDR1 MNHEY and CDR2 SMNVEV come from the germline V gene (reference sequence). The CDR3: CASGPGGSPGYTF. CDR3 nucleotides: TGTGCCAGCGGCCCGGGAGGATCACCCGGCTACACCTTC.